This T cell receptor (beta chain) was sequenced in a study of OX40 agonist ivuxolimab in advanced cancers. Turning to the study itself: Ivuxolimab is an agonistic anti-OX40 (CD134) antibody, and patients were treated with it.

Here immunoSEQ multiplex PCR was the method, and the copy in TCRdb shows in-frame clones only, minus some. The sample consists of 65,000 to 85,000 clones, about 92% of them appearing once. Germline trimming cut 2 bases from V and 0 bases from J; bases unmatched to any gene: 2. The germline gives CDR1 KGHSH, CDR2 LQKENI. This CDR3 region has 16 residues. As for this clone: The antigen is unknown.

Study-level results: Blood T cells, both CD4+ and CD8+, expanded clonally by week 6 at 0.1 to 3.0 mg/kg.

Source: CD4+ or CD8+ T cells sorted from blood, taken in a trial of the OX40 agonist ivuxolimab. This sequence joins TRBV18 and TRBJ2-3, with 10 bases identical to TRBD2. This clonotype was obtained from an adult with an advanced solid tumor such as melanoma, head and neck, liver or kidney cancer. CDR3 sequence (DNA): TGTGCCAGCTCACCAGAGACTAGCGGGAGCACAGATACGCAGTATTTT. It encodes CASSPETSGSTDTQYF.